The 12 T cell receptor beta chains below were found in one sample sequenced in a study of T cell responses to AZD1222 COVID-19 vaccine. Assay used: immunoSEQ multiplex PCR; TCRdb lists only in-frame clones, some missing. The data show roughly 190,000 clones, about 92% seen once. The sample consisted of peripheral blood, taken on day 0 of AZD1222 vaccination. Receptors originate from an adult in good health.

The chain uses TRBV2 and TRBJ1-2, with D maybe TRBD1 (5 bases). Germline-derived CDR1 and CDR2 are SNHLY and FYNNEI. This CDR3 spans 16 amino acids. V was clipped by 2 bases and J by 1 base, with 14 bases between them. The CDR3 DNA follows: TGTGCCAGCAGTGAACTTGGGCCAGGGAATAACTATGGCTACACCTTC. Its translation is CASSELGPGNNYGYTF.

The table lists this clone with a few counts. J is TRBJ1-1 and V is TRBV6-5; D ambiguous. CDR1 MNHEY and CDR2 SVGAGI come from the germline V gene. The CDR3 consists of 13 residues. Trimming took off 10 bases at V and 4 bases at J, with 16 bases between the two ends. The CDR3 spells CATRASWATEAFF. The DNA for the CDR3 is TGTGCCACTCGGGCTTCCTGGGCCACTGAAGCTTTCTTT.

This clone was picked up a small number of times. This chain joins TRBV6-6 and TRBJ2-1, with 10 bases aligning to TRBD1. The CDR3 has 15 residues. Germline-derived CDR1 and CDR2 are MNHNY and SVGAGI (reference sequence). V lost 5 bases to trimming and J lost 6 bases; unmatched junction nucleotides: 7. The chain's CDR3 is CASSGPGTGANEQFF. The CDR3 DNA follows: TGTGCCAGCAGTGGGCCCGGGACAGGGGCCAATGAGCAGTTCTTC.

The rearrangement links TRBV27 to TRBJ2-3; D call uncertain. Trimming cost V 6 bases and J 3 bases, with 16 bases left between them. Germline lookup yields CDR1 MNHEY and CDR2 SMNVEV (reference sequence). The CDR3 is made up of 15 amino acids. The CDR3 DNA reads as TGTGCCAGCAGACAATACAATTACGCGACAGATACGCAGTATTTT. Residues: CASRQYNYATDTQYF.

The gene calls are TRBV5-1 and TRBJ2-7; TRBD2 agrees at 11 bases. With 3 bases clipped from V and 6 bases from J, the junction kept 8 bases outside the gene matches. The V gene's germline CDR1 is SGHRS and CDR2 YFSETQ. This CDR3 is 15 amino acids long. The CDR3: CASSSRLAGGSEQYF. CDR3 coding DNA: TGCGCCAGCAGCTCCCGCCTAGCGGGAGGTAGCGAGCAGTACTTC.

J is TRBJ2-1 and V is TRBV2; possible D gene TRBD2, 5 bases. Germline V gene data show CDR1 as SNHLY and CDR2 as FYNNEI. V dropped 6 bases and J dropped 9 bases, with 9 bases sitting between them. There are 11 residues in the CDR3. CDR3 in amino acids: CASSGESEQFF. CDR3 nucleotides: TGTGCCAGCAGCGGGGAATCTGAGCAGTTCTTC.

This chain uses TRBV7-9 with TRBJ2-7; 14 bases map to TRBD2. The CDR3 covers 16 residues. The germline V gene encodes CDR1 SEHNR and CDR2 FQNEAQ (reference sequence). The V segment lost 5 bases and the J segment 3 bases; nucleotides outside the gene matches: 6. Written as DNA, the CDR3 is TGTGCCAGCAGCCCGGGACTAGCGGGAGAGGACTACGAGCAGTACTTC. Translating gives CASSPGLAGEDYEQYF.

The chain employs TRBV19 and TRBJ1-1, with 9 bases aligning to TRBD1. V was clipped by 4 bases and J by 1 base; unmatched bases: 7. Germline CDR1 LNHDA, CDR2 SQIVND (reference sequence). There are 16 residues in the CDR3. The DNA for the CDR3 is TGTGCCAGTAGTACCAGACAGGGGGAGTGGAACACTGAAGCTTTCTTT. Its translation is CASSTRQGEWNTEAFF.

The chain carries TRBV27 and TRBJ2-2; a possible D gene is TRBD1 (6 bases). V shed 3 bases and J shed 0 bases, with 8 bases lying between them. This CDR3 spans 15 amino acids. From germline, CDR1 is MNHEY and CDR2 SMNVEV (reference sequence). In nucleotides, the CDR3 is TGTGCCAGCAGTTTCGGACAGACGAACACCGGGGAGCTGTTTTTT. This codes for CASSFGQTNTGELFF.

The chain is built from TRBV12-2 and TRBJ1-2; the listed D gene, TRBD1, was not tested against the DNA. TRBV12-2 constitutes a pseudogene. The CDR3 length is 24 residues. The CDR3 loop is CASRLERMAPAPGQTITLNYGYTF. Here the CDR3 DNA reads TGTGCAAGTCGCTTAGAGCGGATGGCCCCCGCTCCGGGACAGACAATAACTCTTAACTATGGCTACACCTTC.

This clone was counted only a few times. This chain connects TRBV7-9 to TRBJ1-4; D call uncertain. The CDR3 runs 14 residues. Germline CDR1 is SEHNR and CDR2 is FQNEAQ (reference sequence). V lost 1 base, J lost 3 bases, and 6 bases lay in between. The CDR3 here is CASSLVSSNEKLFF. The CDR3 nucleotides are TGTGCCAGCAGCTTAGTGTCATCTAATGAAAAACTGTTTTTT.

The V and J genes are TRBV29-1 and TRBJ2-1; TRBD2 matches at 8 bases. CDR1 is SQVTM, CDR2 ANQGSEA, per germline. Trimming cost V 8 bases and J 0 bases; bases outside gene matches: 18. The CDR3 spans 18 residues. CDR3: CSHGGIAGFPSSYNEQFF. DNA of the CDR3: TGCAGCCACGGGGGAATAGCGGGATTCCCAAGCTCCTACAATGAGCAGTTCTTC.